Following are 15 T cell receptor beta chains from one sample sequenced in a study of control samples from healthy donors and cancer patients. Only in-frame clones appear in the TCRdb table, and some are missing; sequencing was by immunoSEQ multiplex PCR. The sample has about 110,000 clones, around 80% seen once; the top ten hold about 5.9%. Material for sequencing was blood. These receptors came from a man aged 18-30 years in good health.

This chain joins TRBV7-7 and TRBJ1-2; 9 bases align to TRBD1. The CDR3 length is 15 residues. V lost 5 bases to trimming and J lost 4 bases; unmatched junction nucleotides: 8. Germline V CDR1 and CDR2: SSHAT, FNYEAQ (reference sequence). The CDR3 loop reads CASSPLTGGGYGYTF. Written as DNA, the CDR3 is TGTGCCAGCAGCCCCCTGACAGGGGGAGGCTATGGCTACACCTTC.

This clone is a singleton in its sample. Written as DNA, the CDR3 is TGTGCCAGCAGCCCCGGAGGTTGGAGGACAGGGAGGGGGAACATTCAGTACTTC. Encoded protein: CASSPGGWRTGRGNIQYF. The chain uses TRBV14 and TRBJ2-4, with D maybe TRBD1 (8 bases). V lost 4 bases and J lost 7, with 26 bases in between. The germline gives CDR1 SGHDN, CDR2 FVKESK. The CDR3 contains 18 residues.

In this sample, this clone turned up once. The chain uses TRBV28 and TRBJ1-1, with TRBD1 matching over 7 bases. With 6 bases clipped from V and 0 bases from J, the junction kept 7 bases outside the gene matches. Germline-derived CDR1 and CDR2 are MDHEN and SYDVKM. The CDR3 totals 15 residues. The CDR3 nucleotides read TGTGCCAGCAGCCCGGGGGACAGTTTGAACACTGAAGCTTTCTTT. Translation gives CASSPGDSLNTEAFF.

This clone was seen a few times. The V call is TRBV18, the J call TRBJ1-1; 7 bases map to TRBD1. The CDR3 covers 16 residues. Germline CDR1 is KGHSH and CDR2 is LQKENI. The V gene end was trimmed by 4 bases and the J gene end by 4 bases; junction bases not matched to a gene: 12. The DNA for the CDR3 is TGTGCCAGCTCACGAGTGCAGACAGGGAGTATCACTGAAGCTTTCTTT. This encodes CASSRVQTGSITEAFF.

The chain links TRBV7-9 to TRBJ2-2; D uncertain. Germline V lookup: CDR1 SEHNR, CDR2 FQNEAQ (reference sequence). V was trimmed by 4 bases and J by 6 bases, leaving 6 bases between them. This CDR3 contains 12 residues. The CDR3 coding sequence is TGTGCCAGCAGCTGGGGTTCCGGGGAGCTGTTTTTT. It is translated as CASSWGSGELFF. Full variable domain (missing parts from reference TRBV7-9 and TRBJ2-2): DTGVSQNPRHKITKRGQNVTFRCDPISEHNRLYWYRQTLGQGPEFLTYFQNEAQLEKSRLLSDRFSAERPKGSFSTLEIQRTEQGDSAMYLCASSWGSGELFFGEGSRLTVL.

CDR3 sequence reads: CASSTRTSGGDEQFF. The CDR3, as DNA: TGCGCCAGCAGCACCCGGACTAGCGGGGGGGACGAGCAGTTCTTC. This chain connects TRBV5-1 to TRBJ2-1; 15 bases agree with TRBD2. CDR3 length equals 15 residues. V was pared by 4 bases and J by 10 bases, with 6 bases of the junction left unmatched. Germline assignment: CDR1 SGHRS and CDR2 YFSETQ. The whole variable domain, filled in from reference TRBV5-1 and TRBJ2-1, reads KAGVTQTPRYLIKTRGQQVTLSCSPISGHRSVSWYQQTPGQGLQFLFEYFSETQRNKGNFPGRFSGRQFSNSRSEMNVSTLELGDSALYLCASSTRTSGGDEQFFGPGTRLTVL.

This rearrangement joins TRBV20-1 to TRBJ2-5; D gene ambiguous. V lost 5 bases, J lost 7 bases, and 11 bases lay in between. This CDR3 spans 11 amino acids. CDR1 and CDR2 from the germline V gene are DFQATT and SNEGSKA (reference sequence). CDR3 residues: CSARVRGTQYF. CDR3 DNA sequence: TGCAGTGCTCGCGTCCGAGGGACCCAGTACTTC.

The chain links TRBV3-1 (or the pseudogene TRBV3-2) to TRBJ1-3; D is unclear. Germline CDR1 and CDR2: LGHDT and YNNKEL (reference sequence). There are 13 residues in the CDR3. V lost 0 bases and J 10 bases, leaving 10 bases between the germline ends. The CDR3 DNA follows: TGTGCCAGCAGCCAAGAGCTGGGTTTGACCATATATTTT. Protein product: CASSQELGLTIYF.

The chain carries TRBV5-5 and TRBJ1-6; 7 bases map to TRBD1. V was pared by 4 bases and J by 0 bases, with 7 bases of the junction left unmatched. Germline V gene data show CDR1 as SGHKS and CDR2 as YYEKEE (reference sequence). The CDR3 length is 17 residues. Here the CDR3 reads CASSVTGASSYNSPLHF. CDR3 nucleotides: TGTGCCAGCAGCGTCACAGGGGCCAGCTCCTATAATTCACCCCTCCACTTT.

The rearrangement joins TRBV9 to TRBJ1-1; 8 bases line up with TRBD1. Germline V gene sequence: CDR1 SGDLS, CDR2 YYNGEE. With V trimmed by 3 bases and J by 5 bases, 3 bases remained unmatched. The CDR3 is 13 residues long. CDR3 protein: CASSGTGRTEAFF. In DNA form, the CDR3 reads TGTGCCAGCAGCGGGACAGGGAGGACTGAAGCTTTCTTT.

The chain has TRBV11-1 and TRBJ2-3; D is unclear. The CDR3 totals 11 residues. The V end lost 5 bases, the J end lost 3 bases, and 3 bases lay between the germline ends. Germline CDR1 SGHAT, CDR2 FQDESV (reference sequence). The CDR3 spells CASSLTDTQYF. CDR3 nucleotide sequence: TGTGCCAGCAGCCTAACAGATACGCAGTATTTT. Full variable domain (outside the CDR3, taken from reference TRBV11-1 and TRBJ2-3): EAEVAQSPRYKITEKSQAVAFWCDPISGHATLYWYRQILGQGPELLVQFQDESVVDDSQLPKDRFSAERLKGVDSTLKIQPAELGDSAMYLCASSLTDTQYFGPGTRLTVL.

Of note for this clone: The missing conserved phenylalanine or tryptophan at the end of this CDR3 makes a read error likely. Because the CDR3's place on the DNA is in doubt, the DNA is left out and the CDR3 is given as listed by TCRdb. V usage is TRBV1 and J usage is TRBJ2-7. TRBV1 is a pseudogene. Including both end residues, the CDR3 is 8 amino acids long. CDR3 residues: CTSSQVEG.

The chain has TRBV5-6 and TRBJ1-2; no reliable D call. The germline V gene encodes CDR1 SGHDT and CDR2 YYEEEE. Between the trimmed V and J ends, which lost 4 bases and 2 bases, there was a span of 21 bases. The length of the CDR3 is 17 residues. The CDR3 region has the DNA TGTGCCAGCAGCCCTAGTACCAGCGCAATCTGGAACTATGGCTACACCTTC. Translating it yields CASSPSTSAIWNYGYTF.

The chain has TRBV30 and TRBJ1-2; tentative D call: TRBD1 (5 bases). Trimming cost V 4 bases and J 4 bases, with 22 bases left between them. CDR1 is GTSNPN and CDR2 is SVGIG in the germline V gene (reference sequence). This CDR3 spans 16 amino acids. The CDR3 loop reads CAWKTRVATGTYGYTF. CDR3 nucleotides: TGTGCCTGGAAAACCCGAGTAGCAACGGGGACCTATGGCTACACCTTC.

The CDR3 nucleotides are TGTGCCAGCAGCTTAATTACCGGGACCCTTTATAATTCACCCCTCCACTTT. Its protein product is CASSLITGTLYNSPLHF. This rearrangement joins TRBV28 to TRBJ1-6, with D possibly TRBD1 on 5 matching bases. Germline assignment: CDR1 MDHEN and CDR2 SYDVKM. The ends were cut back, 6 bases at V and 4 bases at J, with 19 bases in the middle. The CDR3 has 17 amino acids.